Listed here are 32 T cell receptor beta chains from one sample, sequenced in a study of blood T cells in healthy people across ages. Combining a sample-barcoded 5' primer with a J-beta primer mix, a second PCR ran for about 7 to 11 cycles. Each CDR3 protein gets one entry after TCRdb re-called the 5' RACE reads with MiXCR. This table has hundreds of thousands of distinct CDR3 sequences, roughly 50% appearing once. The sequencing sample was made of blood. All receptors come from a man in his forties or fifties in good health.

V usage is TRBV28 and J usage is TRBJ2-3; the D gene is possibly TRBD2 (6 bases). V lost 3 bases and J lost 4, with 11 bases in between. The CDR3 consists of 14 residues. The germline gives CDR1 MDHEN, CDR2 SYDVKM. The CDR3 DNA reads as TGTGCCAGCAGTTTTGGAGGGATTGCAGATACGCAGTATTTT. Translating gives CASSFGGIADTQYF.

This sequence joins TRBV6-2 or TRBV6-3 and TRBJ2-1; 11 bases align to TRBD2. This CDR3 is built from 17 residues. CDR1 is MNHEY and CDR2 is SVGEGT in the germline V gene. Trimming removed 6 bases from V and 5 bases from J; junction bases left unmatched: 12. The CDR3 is CASRPYSSGRTHNEQFF. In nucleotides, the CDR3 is TGTGCCAGCAGACCCTATTCTAGCGGGAGGACTCACAATGAGCAGTTCTTC.

CDR3 residues: CSARTDNESYTF. The DNA for the CDR3 is TGCAGCGCACGAACCGACAACGAGAGCTACACCTTC. This chain joins TRBV29-1 and TRBJ1-2; unclear D gene. The V and J ends lost 7 bases and 9 bases respectively, with 18 bases between them. The CDR3 spans 12 residues. Germline V gene data show CDR1 as SQVTM and CDR2 as ANQGSEA. The variable domain in full, with the rest retrieved from reference TRBV29-1 and TRBJ1-2, is SAVISQKPSRDICQRGTSLTIQCQVDSQVTMMFWYRQQPGQSLTLIATANQGSEATYESGFVIDKFPISRPNLTFSTLTVSNMSPEDSSIYLCSARTDNESYTFGSGTRLTVV.

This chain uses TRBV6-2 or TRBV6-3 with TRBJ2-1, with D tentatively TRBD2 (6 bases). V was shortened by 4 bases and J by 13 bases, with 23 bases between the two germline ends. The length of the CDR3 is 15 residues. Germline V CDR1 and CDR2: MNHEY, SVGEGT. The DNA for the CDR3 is TGTGCCAGCAGTTCCGTCTTGGGTCGTGGGGAGGAACAGTTCTTC. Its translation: CASSSVLGRGEEQFF.

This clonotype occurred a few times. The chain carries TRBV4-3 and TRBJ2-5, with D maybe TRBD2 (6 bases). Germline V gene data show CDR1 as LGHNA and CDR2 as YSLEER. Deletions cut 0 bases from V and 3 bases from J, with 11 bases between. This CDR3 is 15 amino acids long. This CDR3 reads CASSQEGGGKETQYF. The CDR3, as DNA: TGCGCCAGCAGCCAAGAAGGCGGCGGGAAAGAGACCCAGTACTTC.

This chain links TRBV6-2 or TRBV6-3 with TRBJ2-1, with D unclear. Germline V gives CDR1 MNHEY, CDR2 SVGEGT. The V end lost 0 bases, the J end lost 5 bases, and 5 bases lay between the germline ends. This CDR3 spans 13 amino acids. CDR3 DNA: TGTGCCAGCAGTTACTCGAGGCACAATGAGCAGTTCTTC. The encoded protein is CASSYSRHNEQFF.

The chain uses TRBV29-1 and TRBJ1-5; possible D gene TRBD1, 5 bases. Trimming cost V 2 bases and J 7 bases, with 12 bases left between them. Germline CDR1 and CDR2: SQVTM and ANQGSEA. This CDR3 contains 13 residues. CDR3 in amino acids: CSVEKGEGQPQHF. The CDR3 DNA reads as TGCAGCGTTGAAAAAGGGGAAGGACAGCCCCAGCATTTT.

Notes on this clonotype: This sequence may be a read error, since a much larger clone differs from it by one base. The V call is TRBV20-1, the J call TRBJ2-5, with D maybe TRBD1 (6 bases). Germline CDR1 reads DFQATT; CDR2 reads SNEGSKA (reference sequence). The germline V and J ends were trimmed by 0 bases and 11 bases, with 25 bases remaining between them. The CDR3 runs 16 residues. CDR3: CSARDPKLGGLNEQYF. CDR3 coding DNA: TGCAGTGCTAGAGATCCGAAGCTAGGGGGTCTCAATGAGCAGTACTTC.

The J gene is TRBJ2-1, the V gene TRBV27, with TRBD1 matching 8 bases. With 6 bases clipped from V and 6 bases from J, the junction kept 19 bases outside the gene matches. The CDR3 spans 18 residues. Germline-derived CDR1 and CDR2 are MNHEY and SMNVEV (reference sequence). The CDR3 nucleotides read TGTGCCAGCAGCCATCGAGGTCCCGAGCAGGGGGCGTTCAATGAGCAGTTCTTC. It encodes CASSHRGPEQGAFNEQFF.

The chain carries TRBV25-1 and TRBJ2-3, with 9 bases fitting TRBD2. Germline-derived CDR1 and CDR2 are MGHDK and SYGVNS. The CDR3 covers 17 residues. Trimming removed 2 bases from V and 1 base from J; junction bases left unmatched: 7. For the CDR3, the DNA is TGTGCCAGCAGTGAACCTGGACTAGCGAGTCGCACAGATACGCAGTATTTT. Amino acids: CASSEPGLASRTDTQYF.

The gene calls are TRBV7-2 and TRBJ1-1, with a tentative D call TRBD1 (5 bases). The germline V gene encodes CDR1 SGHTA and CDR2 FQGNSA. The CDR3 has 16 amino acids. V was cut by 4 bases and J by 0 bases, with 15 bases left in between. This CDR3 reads CASSSGTGPVNTEAFF. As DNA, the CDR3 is TGTGCCAGCAGCTCCGGGACGGGACCAGTGAACACTGAAGCTTTCTTT.

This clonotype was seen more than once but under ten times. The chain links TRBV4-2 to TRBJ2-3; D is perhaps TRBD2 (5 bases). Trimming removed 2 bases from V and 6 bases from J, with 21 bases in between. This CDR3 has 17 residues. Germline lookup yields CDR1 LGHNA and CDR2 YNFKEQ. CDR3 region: CASSQPRSGLDLDTQYF. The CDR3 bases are TGTGCCAGCAGCCAACCCCGAAGCGGTTTAGATTTGGATACGCAGTATTTT.

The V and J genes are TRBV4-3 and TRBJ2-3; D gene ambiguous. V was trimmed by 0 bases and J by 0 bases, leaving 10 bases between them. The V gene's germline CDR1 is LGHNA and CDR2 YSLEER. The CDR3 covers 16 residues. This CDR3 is CASSQEPSLSTDTQYF. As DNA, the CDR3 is TGCGCCAGCAGCCAAGAGCCCAGTCTTAGCACAGATACGCAGTATTTT.

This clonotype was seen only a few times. The chain's CDR3 is CASSVRDTDNSPLHF. In nucleotides, the CDR3 is TGTGCCAGCAGCGTCCGGGACACTGATAATTCACCCCTCCACTTT. The chain links TRBV4-2 to TRBJ1-6; the D gene is possibly TRBD1 (6 bases). Germline V gene sequence: CDR1 LGHNA, CDR2 YNFKEQ. The length of the CDR3 is 15 residues. V dropped 5 bases and J dropped 5 bases, with 13 bases sitting between them.

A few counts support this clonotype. CDR3 region: CASSSDRGGRETQYF. The CDR3 nucleotides are TGTGCCAGCAGTTCGGACAGGGGGGGACGAGAGACCCAGTACTTC. V and J are TRBV12-3 or TRBV12-4 and TRBJ2-5; 10 nucleotides align to TRBD1. This CDR3 region has 15 residues. V shed 4 bases, J shed 4 bases, and the junction held 6 bases outside the gene matches.

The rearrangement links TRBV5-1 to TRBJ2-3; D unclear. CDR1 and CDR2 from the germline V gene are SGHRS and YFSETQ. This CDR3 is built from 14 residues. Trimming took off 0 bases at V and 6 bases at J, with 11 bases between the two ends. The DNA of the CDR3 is TGCGCCAGCAGCTTGGGGGCTAGAATGGATACGCAGTATTTT. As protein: CASSLGARMDTQYF.

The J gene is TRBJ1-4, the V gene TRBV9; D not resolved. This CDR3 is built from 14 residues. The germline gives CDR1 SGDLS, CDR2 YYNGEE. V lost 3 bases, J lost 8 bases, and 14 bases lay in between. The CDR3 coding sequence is TGTGCCAGCAGCGCCGAAAAGATTGGGGAAAAACTGTTTTTT. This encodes CASSAEKIGEKLFF.

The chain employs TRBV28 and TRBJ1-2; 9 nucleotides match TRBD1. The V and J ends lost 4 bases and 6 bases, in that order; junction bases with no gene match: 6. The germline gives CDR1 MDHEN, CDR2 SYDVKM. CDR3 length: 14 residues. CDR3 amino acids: CASSYDRGADGYTF. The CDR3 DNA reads TGTGCCAGCAGTTATGACAGGGGGGCTGATGGCTACACCTTC.

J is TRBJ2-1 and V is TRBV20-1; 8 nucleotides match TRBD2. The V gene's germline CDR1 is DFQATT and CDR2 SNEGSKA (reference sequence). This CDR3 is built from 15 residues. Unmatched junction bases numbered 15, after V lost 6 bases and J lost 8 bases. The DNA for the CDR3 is TGCAGTGCCACACCTTCGGGGGGGACCCGGCATGAGCAGTTCTTC. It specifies CSATPSGGTRHEQFF.

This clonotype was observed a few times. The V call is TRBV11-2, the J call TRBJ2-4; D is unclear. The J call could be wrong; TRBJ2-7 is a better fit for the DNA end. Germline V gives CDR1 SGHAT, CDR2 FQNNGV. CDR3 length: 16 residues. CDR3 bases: TGTGCCAGCAGCTTAGTGGGCTCCATGGGTACCTACGAGCAGTACTTC. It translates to CASSLVGSMGTYEQYF.

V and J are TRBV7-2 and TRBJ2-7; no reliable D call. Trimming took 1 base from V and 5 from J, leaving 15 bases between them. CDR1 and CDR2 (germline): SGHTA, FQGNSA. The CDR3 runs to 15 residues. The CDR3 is CASSLVALPAHEQYF. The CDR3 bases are TGTGCCAGCAGCTTAGTGGCGTTACCCGCCCACGAGCAGTACTTC.

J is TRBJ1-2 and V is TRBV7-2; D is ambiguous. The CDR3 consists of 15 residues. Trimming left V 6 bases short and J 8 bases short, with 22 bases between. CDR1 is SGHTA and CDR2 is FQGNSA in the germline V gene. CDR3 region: CASSYRAWTVSGYTF. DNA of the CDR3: TGTGCCAGCAGTTATCGGGCCTGGACTGTCAGCGGCTACACCTTC.

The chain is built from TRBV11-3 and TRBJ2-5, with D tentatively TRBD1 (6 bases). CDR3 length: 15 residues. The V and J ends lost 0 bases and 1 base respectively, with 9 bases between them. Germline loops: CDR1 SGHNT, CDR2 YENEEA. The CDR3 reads CASSLEGQVQETQYF. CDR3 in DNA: TGTGCCAGCAGCTTAGAGGGACAAGTCCAAGAGACCCAGTACTTC.

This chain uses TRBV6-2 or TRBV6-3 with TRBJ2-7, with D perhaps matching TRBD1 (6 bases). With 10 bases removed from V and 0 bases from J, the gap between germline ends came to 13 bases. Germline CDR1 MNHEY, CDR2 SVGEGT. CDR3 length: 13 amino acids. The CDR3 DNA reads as TGTGCCACAAAGCAGGGGAGCTCCTACGAGCAGTACTTC. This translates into CATKQGSSYEQYF.

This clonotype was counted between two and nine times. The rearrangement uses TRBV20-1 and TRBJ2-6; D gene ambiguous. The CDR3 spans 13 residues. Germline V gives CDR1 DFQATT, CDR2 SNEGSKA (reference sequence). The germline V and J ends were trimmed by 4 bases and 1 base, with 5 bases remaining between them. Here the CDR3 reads CSAILSGANVLTF. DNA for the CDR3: TGCAGTGCTATTCTGTCTGGGGCCAACGTCCTGACTTTC.

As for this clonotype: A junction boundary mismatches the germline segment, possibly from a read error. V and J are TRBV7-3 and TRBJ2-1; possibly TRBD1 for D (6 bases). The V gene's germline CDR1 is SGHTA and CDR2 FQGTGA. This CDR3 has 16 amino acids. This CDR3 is CASSLIGGFGDNEQFF. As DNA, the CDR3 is TGTGCCAGCAGTTTAATAGGGGGTTTCGGCGACAATGAGCAGTTCTTC.

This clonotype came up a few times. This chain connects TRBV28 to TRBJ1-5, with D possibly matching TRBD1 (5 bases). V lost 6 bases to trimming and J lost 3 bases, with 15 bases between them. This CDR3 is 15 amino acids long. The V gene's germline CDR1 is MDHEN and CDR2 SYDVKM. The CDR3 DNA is TGTGCCAGCAGACGAAAGGCAGGGTTCAATCAGCCCCAGCATTTT. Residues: CASRRKAGFNQPQHF. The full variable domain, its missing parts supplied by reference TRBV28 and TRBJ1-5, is DVKVTQSSRYLVKRTGEKVFLECVQDMDHENMFWYRQDPGLGLRLIYFSYDVKMKEKGDIPEGYSVSREKKERFSLILESASTNQTSMYLCASRRKAGFNQPQHFGDGTRLSIL.

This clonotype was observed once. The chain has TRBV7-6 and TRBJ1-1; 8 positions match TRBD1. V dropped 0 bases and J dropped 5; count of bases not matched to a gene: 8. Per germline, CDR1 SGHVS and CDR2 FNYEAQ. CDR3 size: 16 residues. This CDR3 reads CASSLAGDRRLTEAFF. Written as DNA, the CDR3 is TGTGCCAGCAGCTTAGCGGGGGACAGGCGATTAACTGAAGCTTTCTTT.

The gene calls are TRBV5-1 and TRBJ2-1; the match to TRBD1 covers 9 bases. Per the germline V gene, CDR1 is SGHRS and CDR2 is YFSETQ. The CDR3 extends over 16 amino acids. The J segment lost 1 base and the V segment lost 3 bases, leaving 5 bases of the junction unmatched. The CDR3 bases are TGCGCCAGCAGCTCCTGGACAGGGGAGTCCTACAATGAGCAGTTCTTC. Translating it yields CASSSWTGESYNEQFF.

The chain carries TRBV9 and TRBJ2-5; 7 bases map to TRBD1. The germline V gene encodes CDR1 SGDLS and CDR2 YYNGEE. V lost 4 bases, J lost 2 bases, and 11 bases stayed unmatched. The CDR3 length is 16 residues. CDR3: CASSTAAGTAQETQYF. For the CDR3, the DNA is TGTGCCAGCAGCACCGCAGCTGGGACAGCACAAGAGACCCAGTACTTC.

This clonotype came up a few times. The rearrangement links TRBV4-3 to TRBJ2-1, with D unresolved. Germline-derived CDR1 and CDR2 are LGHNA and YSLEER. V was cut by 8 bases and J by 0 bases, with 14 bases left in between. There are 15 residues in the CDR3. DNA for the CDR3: TGCGCCAGCGAACCATTCCCAGGCTCCTACAATGAGCAGTTCTTC. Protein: CASEPFPGSYNEQFF.

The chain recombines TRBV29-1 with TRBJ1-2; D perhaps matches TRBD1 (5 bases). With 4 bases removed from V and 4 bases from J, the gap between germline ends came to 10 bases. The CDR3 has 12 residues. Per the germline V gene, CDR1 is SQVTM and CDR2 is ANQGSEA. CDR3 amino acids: CSVVRGGYGYTF. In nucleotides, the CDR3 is TGCAGCGTTGTGAGGGGAGGCTATGGCTACACCTTC.